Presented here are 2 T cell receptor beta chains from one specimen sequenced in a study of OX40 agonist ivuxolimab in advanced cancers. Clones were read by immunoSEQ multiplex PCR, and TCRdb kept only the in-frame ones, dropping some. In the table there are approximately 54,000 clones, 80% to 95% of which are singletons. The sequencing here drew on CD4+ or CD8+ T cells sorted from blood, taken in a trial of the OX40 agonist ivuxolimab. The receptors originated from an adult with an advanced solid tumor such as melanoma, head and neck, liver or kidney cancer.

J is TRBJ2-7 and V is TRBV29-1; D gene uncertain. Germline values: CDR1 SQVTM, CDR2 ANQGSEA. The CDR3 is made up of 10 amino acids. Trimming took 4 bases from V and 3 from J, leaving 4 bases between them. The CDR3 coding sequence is TGCAGCGTTGGTGGCTACGAGCAGTACTTC. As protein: CSVGGYEQYF.

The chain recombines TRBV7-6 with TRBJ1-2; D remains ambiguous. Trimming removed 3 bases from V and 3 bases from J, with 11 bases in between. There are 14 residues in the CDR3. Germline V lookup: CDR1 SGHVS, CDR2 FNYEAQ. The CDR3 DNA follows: TGTGCCAGCAGCTTCCGAGGCGTGGACTATGGCTACACCTTC. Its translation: CASSFRGVDYGYTF.